This T cell receptor (beta chain) is from a study of post-analysis software for immune sequencing data. Background on the study: Relapsing-remitting, secondary progressive and progressive-relapsing multiple sclerosis courses were included. General study points: Pronounced co-clustering by F measure was evident among identically batched samples. Normalized Chao1 diversity was significantly lower in multiple sclerosis patients than in controls. In patients, TRBV5-6, TRBV5-1 and TRBV20-1 belonged to five TRBV segments found more frequently than in controls.

The germline CDR1 and CDR2 sequences are SGHRS and YFSETQ. Trimming removed 6 bases at V and 0 bases at J, with 7 bases between. This CDR3 contains 12 residues. Regarding this clonotype: Its antigen is unidentified.

The authors incorporated unique molecular identifiers into the TCR beta cDNA libraries. TCRdb redid the calling of the PCR reads with MiXCR, one entry per CDR3 protein. The sample includes hundreds of thousands of distinct CDR3 sequences, roughly 45% of them seen just once. The genes are TRBV5-1 and TRBJ2-7; D is unresolved. The sequencing sample was made of blood. The receptor was derived from a girl under 18 with multiple sclerosis. This chain's CDR3 is CASILNSYEQYF. For the CDR3, the DNA is TGCGCCAGCATCCTCAACTCCTACGAGCAGTACTTC.